Following are 21 T cell receptor beta chains from one sample sequenced in a study of human T cells and chemical hapten exposure. TCRdb independently ran MiXCR on the RACE reads; one entry per CDR3 protein. The top ten hold about 6% of the sample, which has a few hundred thousand distinct CDR3 sequences, around 6% seen once. Stated time point: patch test 2, 6 weeks after DPC sensitization. Treatment defined: therapeutic diphenylcyclopropenone sensitization with weekly scalp DPC. The sequences come from whole blood, collected in connection with sensitization to the hapten diphenylcyclopropenone (DPC). These receptors came from a woman aged 18-29 years with alopecia areata. Some clones in this sample may be carry-over from other donors' samples.

At least ten counts were recorded for this clonotype. The V and J genes are TRBV28 and TRBJ1-2, with 7 bases identical to TRBD1. The CDR3 covers 12 residues. Germline V gene data show CDR1 as MDHEN and CDR2 as SYDVKM. The trim removed 4 bases at V and 8 bases at J, leaving 4 bases unmatched. For the CDR3, the DNA is TGTGCCAGCAGTTCCACGGACAGGGGCTACACCTTC. Translating it yields CASSSTDRGYTF.

This clonotype was picked up many times. V and J are TRBV20-1 and TRBJ1-1; D may be TRBD1 (5 bases). Trimming cost V 0 bases and J 4 bases, with 15 bases left between them. Germline values: CDR1 DFQATT, CDR2 SNEGSKA (reference sequence). The CDR3 has 15 residues. This CDR3 is CSARDLQVIGTEAFF. CDR3 bases: TGCAGTGCTAGAGACCTACAGGTTATCGGCACTGAAGCTTTCTTT.

This clonotype was counted between two and nine times. This chain connects TRBV3-1 to TRBJ2-3; either TRBD1 or TRBD2 may supply D (5 bases each). The length of the CDR3 is 14 residues. Per germline, CDR1 LGHDT and CDR2 YNNKEL (reference sequence). The ends were cut back, 0 bases at V and 14 bases at J, with 18 bases in the middle. CDR3 sequence: CASSQDGRGTRPYF. The CDR3 DNA reads TGTGCCAGCAGCCAAGATGGGAGAGGGACCAGGCCGTATTTT.

In this sample, this clonotype turned up many times. V usage is TRBV5-4 and J usage is TRBJ2-3; tentatively, D is TRBD1 (6 bases). The V end was cut by 1 base, the J end by 0 bases, with 12 bases between. CDR1 is SGHNT, CDR2 YYREEE, per germline (reference sequence). The CDR3 totals 16 residues. This CDR3 reads CASSLRIGGSTDTQYF. The CDR3 nucleotides read TGTGCCAGCAGCTTGCGTATTGGGGGCAGCACAGATACGCAGTATTTT.

The chain carries TRBV4-3 and TRBJ2-3, with no clear D. The CDR3 is 16 residues long. Deletions cut 1 base from V and 4 bases from J, with 15 bases between. Germline assignment: CDR1 LGHNA and CDR2 YSLEER. This chain's CDR3 is CASSQALGSGADTQYF. CDR3 nucleotides: TGCGCCAGCAGCCAAGCGTTAGGATCTGGCGCAGATACGCAGTATTTT.

The sample holds a few counts of this clonotype. The rearrangement links TRBV12-3 or TRBV12-4 to TRBJ1-2; 7 bases match TRBD1. The J segment lost 4 bases and the V segment lost 5 bases, leaving 13 bases of the junction unmatched. The CDR3 has 16 residues. The CDR3 DNA is TGTGCCAGCAGTCGCACCGCGGCGGGACAGACCTATGGCTACACCTTC. This encodes CASSRTAAGQTYGYTF.

This clonotype has ten or more counts. The V and J genes are TRBV20-1 and TRBJ1-1; TRBD1 aligns across 7 bases. The CDR3 covers 16 residues. From germline, CDR1 is DFQATT and CDR2 SNEGSKA (reference sequence). Trimming took 1 base from V and 5 from J; bases not matched to a gene: 13. The CDR3 DNA is TGCAGTGCTAGAGCCGCCGGGACAAGGGGGCGGACTGAAGCTTTCTTT. Translated, it gives CSARAAGTRGRTEAFF.

A few counts support this clonotype. The chain joins TRBV11-2 to TRBJ1-4; D is uncertain. The V end was cut by 2 bases, the J end by 7 bases, with 17 bases between. The length of the CDR3 is 16 residues. Germline loops: CDR1 SGHAT, CDR2 FQNNGV. CDR3 residues: CASSLFGTSGGEKLFF. The CDR3 DNA is TGTGCCAGCAGCTTATTTGGTACGTCAGGAGGTGAAAAACTGTTTTTT. Based on the CDR3 plus reference TRBV11-2 and TRBJ1-4, the full variable domain is EAGVAQSPRYKIIEKRQSVAFWCNPISGHATLYWYQQILGQGPKLLIQFQNNGVVDDSQLPKDRFSAERLKGVDSTLKIQPAKLEDSAVYLCASSLFGTSGGEKLFFGSGTQLSVL.

This clonotype has a count of ten or more. The V gene is TRBV28, the J gene TRBJ2-7; D may correspond to TRBD1 or TRBD2 (5 bases each). The germline V and J ends were trimmed by 5 bases and 1 base, with 24 bases remaining between them. Germline CDR1 MDHEN, CDR2 SYDVKM. The CDR3 runs 18 residues. CDR3 DNA sequence: TGTGCCAGCAGTCTTCGAATCTACCCGGGACCGCCATCCTACGAGCAGTACTTC. This codes for CASSLRIYPGPPSYEQYF.

The V and J genes are TRBV5-3 and TRBJ1-5, with TRBD1 identical over 9 bases. TRBV5-3 belongs to the ORF category, with a function that is uncertain. J gave up 2 bases and V 0 bases, and 9 bases lay outside the gene matches. CDR3 length equals 18 residues. The CDR3 here is CARSLVTGQGRCNQPQHF. The CDR3 coding sequence is TGTGCCAGAAGCTTGGTAACCGGACAGGGGAGGTGCAATCAGCCCCAGCATTTT.

The chain links TRBV5-4 to TRBJ1-1; D is perhaps TRBD1 (5 bases). Trimming took 0 bases from V and 4 from J, leaving 16 bases between them. The CDR3 totals 16 residues. CDR1 and CDR2 from the germline V gene are SGHNT and YYREEE (reference sequence). CDR3 sequence: CASSLAGSGGGTEAFF. CDR3 nucleotides: TGTGCCAGCAGCTTGGCCGGTTCGGGGGGAGGCACTGAAGCTTTCTTT.

V usage is TRBV3-1 and J usage is TRBJ1-1; possible D gene TRBD1, 5 bases. The CDR3 has 14 residues. Germline V CDR1 and CDR2: LGHDT, YNNKEL (reference sequence). Trimming removed 6 bases at V and 8 bases at J, with 19 bases between. The CDR3 DNA reads TGTGCCAGCAGTCCAAGGACGGGGGTTGCGGAAGCTTTCTTT. Translated: CASSPRTGVAEAFF.

There are many counts of this clonotype. CDR3 in DNA: TGTGCCAGCAGCTCTCCCGGACAGGGATATGGCTACACCTTC. This encodes CASSSPGQGYGYTF. The J gene is TRBJ1-2, the V gene TRBV5-6; 8 bases map to TRBD1. The CDR3 runs 14 residues. Germline trimming cut 3 bases from V and 5 bases from J; bases unmatched to any gene: 6. Germline lookup yields CDR1 SGHDT and CDR2 YYEEEE.

The chain is built from TRBV18 and TRBJ1-1; D uncertain. The germline V gene encodes CDR1 KGHSH and CDR2 LQKENI. The V end lost 3 bases, the J end lost 1 base, and 9 bases lay between the germline ends. There are 14 residues in the CDR3. For the CDR3, the DNA is TGTGCCAGCTCACCTAATGAGGGGAACACTGAAGCTTTCTTT. This sequence encodes CASSPNEGNTEAFF.

This clonotype has a count of ten or more. The chain is built from TRBV28 and TRBJ2-2; 10 bases are a match to TRBD1. This CDR3 has 16 amino acids. From germline, CDR1 is MDHEN and CDR2 SYDVKM. Trimming took 3 bases from V and 4 from J; bases not matched to a gene: 5. The CDR3 spells CASSFPGQGFTGELFF. CDR3 DNA: TGTGCCAGCAGTTTTCCGGGACAGGGGTTCACCGGGGAGCTGTTTTTT. The variable domain in full, completed from reference TRBV28 and TRBJ2-2, reads DVKVTQSSRYLVKRTGEKVFLECVQDMDHENMFWYRQDPGLGLRLIYFSYDVKMKEKGDIPEGYSVSREKKERFSLILESASTNQTSMYLCASSFPGQGFTGELFFGEGSRLTVL.

This clonotype turned up a few times. This chain uses TRBV6-6 with TRBJ1-5; possible D gene TRBD1, 5 bases. Germline CDR1 MNHNY, CDR2 SVGAGI (reference sequence). CDR3 size: 13 residues. V lost 5 bases to trimming and J lost 11 bases, with 16 bases between them. The chain's CDR3 is CASSQDSRGSQHF. CDR3 coding DNA: TGTGCCAGCAGTCAGGACTCCCGGGGGTCCCAGCATTTT.

The V call is TRBV19, the J call TRBJ2-7; 9 positions agree with TRBD2. CDR1 and CDR2 (germline): LNHDA, SQIVND (reference sequence). This CDR3 is 16 amino acids long. With V trimmed by 3 bases and J by 0 bases, 6 bases remained unmatched. The CDR3 is CASSIGAGGSSYEQYF. The CDR3 DNA is TGTGCCAGTAGTATCGGTGCGGGGGGGAGCTCCTACGAGCAGTACTTC.

This clonotype showed up just a few times. The V gene is TRBV18, the J gene TRBJ1-5; the D is unclear. This CDR3 is 16 amino acids long. V was shortened by 3 bases and J by 2 bases, with 14 bases between the two germline ends. Germline CDR1 KGHSH, CDR2 LQKENI. The CDR3 here is CASSPSRGEGNQPQHF. CDR3 DNA: TGTGCCAGCTCACCCTCCCGGGGAGAAGGCAATCAGCCCCAGCATTTT.

This clonotype showed up many times. The chain couples TRBV20-1 to TRBJ1-1, with D possibly matching TRBD1 (5 bases). The CDR3 has 15 amino acids. V lost 0 bases to trimming and J lost 7 bases, with 18 bases between them. Germline lookup yields CDR1 DFQATT and CDR2 SNEGSKA (reference sequence). CDR3 bases: TGCAGTGCTAGAGATCCAGCAAGGGGTGTGAGTGAAGCTTTCTTT. Protein product: CSARDPARGVSEAFF.

The sample holds many counts of this clonotype. The junction departs from germline at one end; a sequencing error may be responsible. The rearrangement uses TRBV7-3 and TRBJ1-2; perhaps TRBD1 as D (5 bases). Germline V gene data show CDR1 as SGHTA and CDR2 as FQGTGA. The CDR3 extends over 14 amino acids. The chain's CDR3 is CASSFRSRDYPKIF. The CDR3 nucleotides read TGTGCCAGCAGCTTCAGATCCCGGGACTACCCAAAGATCTTC. The whole variable domain, remainder taken from reference TRBV7-3 and TRBJ1-2, is GAGVSQTPSNKVTEKGKYVELRCDPISGHTALYWYRQSLGQGPEFLIYFQGTGAADDSGLPNDRFFAVRPEGSVSTLKIQRTERGDSAVYLCASSFRSRDYPKIFGSGTRLTVV.

The sample holds many counts of this clonotype. This chain joins TRBV7-9 and TRBJ1-5, with unresolved D. The CDR3 runs 12 residues. In germline, CDR1 is SEHNR, CDR2 FQNEAQ (reference sequence). V gave up 3 bases and J gave up 3 bases, with 3 bases separating them. CDR3 amino acids: CASSFDNQPQHF. CDR3 nucleotide sequence: TGTGCCAGCAGCTTTGACAATCAGCCCCAGCATTTT.